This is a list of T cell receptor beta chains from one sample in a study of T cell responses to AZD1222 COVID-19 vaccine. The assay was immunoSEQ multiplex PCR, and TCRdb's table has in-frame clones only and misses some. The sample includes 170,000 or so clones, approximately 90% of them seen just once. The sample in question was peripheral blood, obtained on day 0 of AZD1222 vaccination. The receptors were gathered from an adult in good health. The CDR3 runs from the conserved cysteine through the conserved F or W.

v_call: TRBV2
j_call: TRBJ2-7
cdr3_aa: CASLFSGGSYEQYF

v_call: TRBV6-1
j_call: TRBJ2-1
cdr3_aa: CASSETRKDNEQFF

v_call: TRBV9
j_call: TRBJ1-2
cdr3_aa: CASSVGQGGNGYTF

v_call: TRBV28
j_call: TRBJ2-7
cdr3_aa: CATGGGIYEQYF

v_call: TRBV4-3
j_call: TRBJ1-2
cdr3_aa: CASSQEAISPRNYGYTF

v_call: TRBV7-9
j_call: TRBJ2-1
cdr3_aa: CASSPQKRGDEQFF

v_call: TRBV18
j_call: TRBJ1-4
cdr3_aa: CASSRDSNEKLFF

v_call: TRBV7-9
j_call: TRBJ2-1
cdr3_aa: CASSLEGDRALEQFF

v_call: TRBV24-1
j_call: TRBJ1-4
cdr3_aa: CATSDATTRQNEKLFF

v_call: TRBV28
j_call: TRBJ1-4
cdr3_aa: CASRGVEGNEKLFF

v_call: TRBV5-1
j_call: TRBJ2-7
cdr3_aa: CASSLGPRDRDYEQYF

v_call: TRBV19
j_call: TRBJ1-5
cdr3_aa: CASSTSTVRRNQPQHF

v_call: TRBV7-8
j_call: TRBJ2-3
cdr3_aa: CASSRQRGGLITDTQYF

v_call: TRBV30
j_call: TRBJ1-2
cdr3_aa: CAWHTGVRRYGYTF

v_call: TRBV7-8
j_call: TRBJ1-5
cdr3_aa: CASSLADSQPQHF

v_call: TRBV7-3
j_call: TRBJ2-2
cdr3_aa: CASSLMGLATGELFF

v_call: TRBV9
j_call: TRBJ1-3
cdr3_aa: CASSAGTGGQAIYF

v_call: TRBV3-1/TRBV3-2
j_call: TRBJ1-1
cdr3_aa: CASSQTGNTEAFF

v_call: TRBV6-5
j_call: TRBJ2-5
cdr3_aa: CASSKLQETQYF

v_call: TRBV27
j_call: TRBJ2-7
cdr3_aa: CATLRGDEQYF

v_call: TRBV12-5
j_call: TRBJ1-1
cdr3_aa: CASGKGRDTEAFF

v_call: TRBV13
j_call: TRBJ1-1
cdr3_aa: CASSSPRGPTEAFF

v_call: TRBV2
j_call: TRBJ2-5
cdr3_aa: CASSERLLLQETQYF

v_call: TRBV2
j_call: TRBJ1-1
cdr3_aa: CASSEVRGGRDTEAFF

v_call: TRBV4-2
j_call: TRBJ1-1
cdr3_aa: CASSQPGLYNTEAFF

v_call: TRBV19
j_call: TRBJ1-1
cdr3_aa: CASSSQGVGSTFF

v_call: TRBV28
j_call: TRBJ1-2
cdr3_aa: CASSLSPHLGYGYTF

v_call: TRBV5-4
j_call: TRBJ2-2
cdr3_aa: CASSSGGLQTGELFF

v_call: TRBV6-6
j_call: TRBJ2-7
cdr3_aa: CAVSPGLREQYF

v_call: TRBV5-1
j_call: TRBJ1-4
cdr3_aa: CASSWTAGQGHEKLFF

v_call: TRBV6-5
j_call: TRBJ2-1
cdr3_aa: CASSTTSAGTNEQFF

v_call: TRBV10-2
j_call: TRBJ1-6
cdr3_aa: CASSESGRYNSPLHF

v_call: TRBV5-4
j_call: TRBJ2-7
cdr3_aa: CASSRGADHEQYF

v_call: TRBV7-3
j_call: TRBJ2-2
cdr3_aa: CASSLLAGRNTGELFF

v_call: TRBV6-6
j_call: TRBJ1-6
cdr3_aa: CASGGHHNSPLHF

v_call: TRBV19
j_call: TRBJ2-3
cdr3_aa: CASSIPRDTQYF

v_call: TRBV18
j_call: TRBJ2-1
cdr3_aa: CASSPLESWTEFAYNEQFF

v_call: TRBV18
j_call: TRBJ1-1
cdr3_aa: CASSPGQGGNTEAFF

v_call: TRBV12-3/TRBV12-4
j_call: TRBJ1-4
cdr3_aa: CASSGREGLFF

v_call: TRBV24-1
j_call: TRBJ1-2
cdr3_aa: CATRPSEYYGYTF

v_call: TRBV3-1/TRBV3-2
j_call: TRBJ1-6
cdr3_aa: CASSQGTGWLRYSPLHF

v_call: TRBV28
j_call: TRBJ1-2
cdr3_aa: CASSRTTGAGYTF

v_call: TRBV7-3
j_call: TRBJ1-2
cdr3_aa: CASSPRTGNYGYTF

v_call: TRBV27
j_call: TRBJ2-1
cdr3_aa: CASSWTSGGKHNEQFF

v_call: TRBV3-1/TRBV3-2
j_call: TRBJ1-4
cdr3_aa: CASSPFGTEEKLFF

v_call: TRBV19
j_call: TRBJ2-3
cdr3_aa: CASSDRSLAADTQYF

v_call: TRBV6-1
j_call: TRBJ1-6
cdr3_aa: CASSELGGDWASPLHF

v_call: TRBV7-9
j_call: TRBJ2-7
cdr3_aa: CASSLVDGGTDEQYF

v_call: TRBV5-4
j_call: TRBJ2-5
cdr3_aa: CASSLEVLAGVQETQYF